Included here is one TCR beta chain sequence, with context. Method: immunoSEQ multiplex PCR; TCRdb's copy keeps in-frame clones and lacks some. The sample shows 100,000 or so clones, almost 90% of them seen only once. The V and J ends lost 6 bases and 4 bases, in that order; junction bases with no gene match: 6. CDR3 length: 15 amino acids. The V gene's germline CDR1 is WNHNN and CDR2 SYGVQD (reference sequence). The data were taken from a study of glioma-infiltrating T cells after dendritic cell vaccination. Time point: after dendritic cell vaccination, including at tumor progression/relapse. The receptor was derived from a human donor with glioblastoma. The rearrangement uses TRBV10-1 and TRBJ2-3; 11 nucleotides match TRBD2. The input for sequencing was blood, taken after dendritic cell vaccination. CDR3 sequence reads: CASRISGGAADTQYF. The CDR3, as DNA: TGCGCCAGCAGAATTAGCGGGGGGGCAGCAGATACGCAGTATTTT.